A single sample gave rise to the 21 T cell receptor beta chains below, sequenced in a study of shared clonotypes between healthy human individuals. The assay was immunoSEQ multiplex PCR, and TCRdb's table has in-frame clones only and misses some. The sample holds 1,400,000 or so clones, less than 99% seen once. The sequencing sample was made of naive CD4+ T cells sorted from blood. Subset described: CD45RA+ positively selected. The receptors come from a young man in good health.

The V and J genes are TRBV7-2 and TRBJ2-5; D is possibly TRBD1 (5 bases). Germline V CDR1 and CDR2: SGHTA, FQGNSA. Trimming removed 0 bases at V and 9 bases at J, with 8 bases between. The CDR3 is made up of 12 amino acids. This CDR3 is CASSLARVSQYF. CDR3 nucleotide sequence: TGTGCCAGCAGCTTAGCCAGGGTGTCCCAGTACTTC.

The genes are TRBV29-1 and TRBJ2-3; D may correspond to TRBD1 or TRBD2 (5 bases each). The CDR3 spans 13 residues. The V gene lost 5 bases and the J gene lost 2 bases, with 11 bases spanning the gap. In germline, CDR1 is SQVTM, CDR2 ANQGSEA. For the CDR3, the DNA is TGCAGCGTTCTGGGACGCCTCACAGATACGCAGTATTTT. Translated, it gives CSVLGRLTDTQYF.

The V gene is TRBV5-1, the J gene TRBJ2-3; D unresolved. Trimming took 0 bases from V and 4 from J, leaving 12 bases between them. Germline loops: CDR1 SGHRS, CDR2 YFSETQ. The length of the CDR3 is 15 residues. CDR3 residues: CASSLVRLDADTQYF. DNA of the CDR3: TGCGCCAGCAGCTTGGTACGGTTAGACGCAGATACGCAGTATTTT. The full variable domain, with the rest looked up from reference TRBV5-1 and TRBJ2-3, is KAGVTQTPRYLIKTRGQQVTLSCSPISGHRSVSWYQQTPGQGLQFLFEYFSETQRNKGNFPGRFSGRQFSNSRSEMNVSTLELGDSALYLCASSLVRLDADTQYFGPGTRLTVL.

This clone was seen only once. Within the sample, other DNA sequences also encode this same CDR3. The chain uses TRBV7-9 and TRBJ2-7; D gene uncertain. The germline V gene encodes CDR1 SEHNR and CDR2 FQNEAQ (reference sequence). CDR3 size: 12 residues. Trimming shortened V by 5 bases and J by 2 bases, and 7 bases separated the two germline ends. CDR3 nucleotides: TGTGCCAGCAGCCTTGGGGCCTACGAGCAGTACTTC. It encodes CASSLGAYEQYF.

As regards this clone: Other nucleotide sequences from this sample produce the same CDR3. This chain links TRBV5-1 with TRBJ2-5; D ambiguous. The germline V gene has CDR1 SGHRS and CDR2 YFSETQ. This CDR3 contains 15 residues. Between the trimmed V and J ends, which lost 4 bases and 2 bases, there was a span of 15 bases. The CDR3 loop reads CASSLVPTGQETQYF. DNA for the CDR3: TGCGCCAGCAGCCTGGTCCCCACCGGGCAAGAGACCCAGTACTTC.

For this clone: At the DNA level, this CDR3 is encoded by other sequences in the same sample as well. The J gene is TRBJ2-1, the V gene TRBV28; D remains unclear. The V and J ends lost 1 base and 6 bases respectively, with 1 base between them. Per germline, CDR1 MDHEN and CDR2 SYDVKM. There are 11 residues in the CDR3. This CDR3 reads CASSLFNEQFF. CDR3 bases: TGTGCCAGCAGTTTATTCAATGAGCAGTTCTTC.

The chain uses TRBV6-1 and TRBJ2-7; D call uncertain. This CDR3 has 16 residues. Trimming left V 3 bases short and J 3 bases short, with 18 bases between. Germline V CDR1 and CDR2: MNHNS, SASEGT. The CDR3 region has the DNA TGTGCCAGCAGTGATCCGTTGAGTCGAGTCGGCTACGAGCAGTACTTC. Its translation is CASSDPLSRVGYEQYF.

The V gene is TRBV14, the J gene TRBJ2-4; D is perhaps TRBD1 (5 bases). Trimming removed 4 bases from V and 1 base from J, with 17 bases in between. This CDR3 is built from 17 residues. The V gene's germline CDR1 is SGHDN and CDR2 FVKESK. Written as DNA, the CDR3 is TGTGCCAGCAGCCCCCTAAGGGGCGAGTGGGCCAAAAACATTCAGTACTTC. It translates to CASSPLRGEWAKNIQYF.

The genes are TRBV28 and TRBJ2-5; D is possibly TRBD2 (5 bases). Germline CDR1 and CDR2: MDHEN and SYDVKM. V lost 7 bases, J lost 2 bases, and 8 bases lay in between. This CDR3 is 12 amino acids long. CDR3 sequence reads: CASTGNQETQYF. DNA of the CDR3: TGTGCCAGCACCGGGAATCAAGAGACCCAGTACTTC.

The chain uses TRBV5-5 and TRBJ2-2; the D gene is possibly TRBD2 (5 bases). Trimming removed 3 bases from V and 8 bases from J, with 14 bases in between. Germline-derived CDR1 and CDR2 are SGHKS and YYEKEE (reference sequence). The CDR3 consists of 14 residues. The CDR3 bases are TGTGCCAGCAGCTCCTCGCCGGGGATTGGGGAGCTGTTTTTT. It specifies CASSSSPGIGELFF.

The chain employs TRBV10-3 and TRBJ1-3, with no clear D. Germline CDR1 is ENHRY and CDR2 is SYGVKD. The CDR3 loop spans 14 amino acids. V dropped 6 bases and J dropped 0 bases, with 9 bases sitting between them. The CDR3 is CAIREGVSGNTIYF. The DNA of the CDR3 is TGTGCCATCAGGGAAGGAGTCTCTGGAAACACCATATATTTT.

The count of this clone is one. In DNA, the CDR3 is TGTGCCAGCTCACCAAGGGGCAGGGCGGGCAATCAGCCCCAGCATTTT. Its translation: CASSPRGRAGNQPQHF. The V gene is TRBV18, the J gene TRBJ1-5; D possibly corresponds to TRBD1 (5 bases). The ends were cut back, 2 bases at V and 2 bases at J, with 13 bases in the middle. CDR3 size: 16 residues. The germline V gene has CDR1 KGHSH and CDR2 LQKENI.

J is TRBJ2-1 and V is TRBV6-1, with 14 positions matching TRBD2. Germline assignment: CDR1 MNHNS and CDR2 SASEGT. The CDR3 spans 15 residues. The J segment lost 4 bases and the V segment lost 5 bases, leaving 1 base of the junction unmatched. CDR3 DNA sequence: TGTGCCAGCAGTAGGACTAGCGGGGGGTACAATGAGCAGTTCTTC. Its protein is CASSRTSGGYNEQFF.

The CDR3, as DNA: TGCGCCAGCAGCTGGAGACTGGCTAGCGGGGGGTCCAAAAACATTCAGTACTTC. Translating gives CASSWRLASGGSKNIQYF. This sequence joins TRBV5-1 and TRBJ2-4; 11 positions match TRBD2. The CDR3 contains 18 residues. The junction had 10 bases not matched to a gene; V was cut back by 3 bases and J by 2 bases. Germline values: CDR1 SGHRS, CDR2 YFSETQ.

The chain links TRBV29-1 to TRBJ2-7; D tentatively reads TRBD1 or TRBD2 (6 bases each). Trimming left V 4 bases short and J 6 bases short, with 19 bases between. Germline-derived CDR1 and CDR2 are SQVTM and ANQGSEA. The CDR3 covers 14 residues. CDR3 DNA: TGCAGCGTTGCGAAGCGAACGGGGGCTAGCGAGCAGTACTTC. Amino acid sequence: CSVAKRTGASEQYF.

The gene calls are TRBV5-1 and TRBJ2-7; D is perhaps TRBD1 (6 bases). The CDR3 has 15 amino acids. V was cut by 2 bases and J by 1 base, with 13 bases left in between. Germline-derived CDR1 and CDR2 are SGHRS and YFSETQ. CDR3 coding DNA: TGCGCCAGCAGCTTTAGGGACACCGCATCCTACGAGCAGTACTTC. Translating it yields CASSFRDTASYEQYF.

The CDR3 loop is CASSSLADITDTQYF. The CDR3 DNA sequence: TGTGCCAGCAGCTCATTAGCGGACATCACAGATACGCAGTATTTT. The V and J genes are TRBV7-9 and TRBJ2-3, with a possible D match to TRBD2 (6 bases). The CDR3 sequence is 15 residues long. CDR1 is SEHNR and CDR2 is FQNEAQ in the germline V gene (reference sequence). Trimming pared 4 bases from V and 2 bases from J, leaving 13 bases between.

As concerns this clone: The same CDR3 is also encoded by other DNA sequences in this sample. V usage is TRBV5-1 and J usage is TRBJ2-5, with 14 bases aligning to TRBD2. The CDR3 is 15 residues long. J gave up 4 bases and V 3 bases, and 2 bases lay outside the gene matches. In germline, CDR1 is SGHRS, CDR2 YFSETQ. Here the CDR3 DNA reads TGCGCCAGCAGCTCCGGGACTAGCGGGAGAGAGACCCAGTACTTC. Its protein product is CASSSGTSGRETQYF. Combining the CDR3 with reference TRBV5-1 and TRBJ2-5 gives the whole variable domain KAGVTQTPRYLIKTRGQQVTLSCSPISGHRSVSWYQQTPGQGLQFLFEYFSETQRNKGNFPGRFSGRQFSNSRSEMNVSTLELGDSALYLCASSSGTSGRETQYFGPGTRLLVL.

This chain joins TRBV6-1 and TRBJ2-7; D not resolved. Germline CDR1 MNHNS, CDR2 SASEGT. Trimming took off 9 bases at V and 8 bases at J, with 14 bases between the two ends. This CDR3 is 11 amino acids long. CDR3 residues: CARGNPGQQYF. The CDR3 DNA follows: TGTGCCAGGGGAAACCCAGGCCAGCAGTACTTC.

This clone was seen just once. The gene calls are TRBV9 and TRBJ2-2; 9 bases agree with TRBD1. CDR3 length: 18 residues. Germline V gives CDR1 SGDLS, CDR2 YYNGEE. Germline trimming cut 2 bases from V and 5 bases from J; bases unmatched to any gene: 13. The CDR3 bases are TGTGCCAGCAGCGTTAACCGGGACAGGGAACTAAGTACCGGGGAGCTGTTTTTT. Translated: CASSVNRDRELSTGELFF.

The J gene is TRBJ2-7, the V gene TRBV2, with TRBD1 identical over 9 bases. J lost 4 bases, V lost 8 bases, and 6 bases had no gene match. CDR3 length: 13 residues. Germline V gene lookup returns CDR1 SNHLY and CDR2 FYNNEI. The CDR3 DNA sequence: TGTGCCAGCGGAGGGGACAGGGCGTACGAGCAGTACTTC. This gives the protein CASGGDRAYEQYF.